The 5 T cell receptor beta chains given below trace back to one sample, sequenced in a study of PD-1 blockade in mismatch repair-deficient tumors. Assay: immunoSEQ multiplex PCR; the TCRdb copy retains only in-frame clones and omits some. Of more than 95,000 clones detected, around 86% appear once; the ten largest clones hold roughly 12%. Sequencing used peripheral blood, obtained 44 weeks after starting pembrolizumab. The receptors originated from an adult with mismatch repair-deficient cancer.

The CDR3, as DNA: TGTGCCACCAGCAGAGATCAGGGAACCCTTCATGGGGCTTTCTTT. Its translation: CATSRDQGTLHGAFF. This rearrangement joins TRBV15 to TRBJ1-1; maybe TRBD1 (5 bases). The CDR3 has 15 residues. The V gene's germline CDR1 is LNHNV and CDR2 YYDKDF (reference sequence). The V end was cut by 0 bases, the J end by 11 bases, with 19 bases between.

The rearrangement joins TRBV5-1 to TRBJ1-2; D perhaps matches TRBD1 (6 bases). Per germline, CDR1 SGHRS and CDR2 YFSETQ. The CDR3 covers 14 residues. V was clipped by 3 bases and J by 3 bases, with 12 bases between them. CDR3 loop: CASSWGGADYGYTF. The DNA of the CDR3 is TGCGCCAGCAGCTGGGGGGGCGCGGACTATGGCTACACCTTC.

This clone has more than one count but fewer than ten. The chain uses TRBV27 and TRBJ2-1; D could derive from TRBD1 or TRBD2 (5 bases each). CDR1 MNHEY and CDR2 SMNVEV come from the germline V gene (reference sequence). Trimming removed 5 bases at V and 10 bases at J, with 15 bases between. CDR3 length: 13 residues. CDR3 coding DNA: TGTGCCAGCAGTCCGACCCTTTGGGGGGAGCAGTTCTTC. This encodes CASSPTLWGEQFF.

The chain is built from TRBV19 and TRBJ2-7, with 8 bases identical to TRBD2. The CDR3 runs 14 residues. Germline V gene sequence: CDR1 LNHDA, CDR2 SQIVND (reference sequence). V lost 4 bases to trimming and J lost 7 bases; unmatched junction nucleotides: 9. CDR3 in DNA: TGTGCCAGTAGTACATCTAGGACTAGCTCGGAGCAGTACTTC. Protein product: CASSTSRTSSEQYF.

The CDR3: CSVDSVVRNEQFF. In DNA, the CDR3 is TGCAGCGTTGACTCGGTTGTTCGCAATGAGCAGTTCTTC. The gene calls are TRBV29-1 and TRBJ2-1; D uncertain. This CDR3 is built from 13 residues. Trimming took off 3 bases at V and 6 bases at J, with 12 bases between the two ends. Germline assignment: CDR1 SQVTM and CDR2 ANQGSEA.